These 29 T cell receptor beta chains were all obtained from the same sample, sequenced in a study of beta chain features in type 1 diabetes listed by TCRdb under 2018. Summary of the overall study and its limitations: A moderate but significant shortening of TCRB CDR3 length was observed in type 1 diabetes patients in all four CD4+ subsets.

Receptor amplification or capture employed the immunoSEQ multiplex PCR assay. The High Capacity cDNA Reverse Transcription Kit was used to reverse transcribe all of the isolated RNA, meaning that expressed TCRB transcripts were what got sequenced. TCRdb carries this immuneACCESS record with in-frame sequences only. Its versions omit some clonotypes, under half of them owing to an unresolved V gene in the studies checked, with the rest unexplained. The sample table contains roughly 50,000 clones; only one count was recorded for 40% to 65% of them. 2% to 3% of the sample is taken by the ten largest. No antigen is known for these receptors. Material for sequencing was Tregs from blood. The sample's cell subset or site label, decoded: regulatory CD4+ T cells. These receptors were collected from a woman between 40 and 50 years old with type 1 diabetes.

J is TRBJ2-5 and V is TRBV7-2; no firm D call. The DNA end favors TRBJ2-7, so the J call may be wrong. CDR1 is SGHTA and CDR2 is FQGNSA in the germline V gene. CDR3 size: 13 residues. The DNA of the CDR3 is TGTGCCAGCAGCTTATCAATGGGCTACGAGCAGTACTTC. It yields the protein CASSLSMGYEQYF.

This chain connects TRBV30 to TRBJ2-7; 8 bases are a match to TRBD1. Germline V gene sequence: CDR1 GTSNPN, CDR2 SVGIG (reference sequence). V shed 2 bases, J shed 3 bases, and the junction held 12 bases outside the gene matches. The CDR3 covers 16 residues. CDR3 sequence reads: CAWSKGGDRSFYEQYF. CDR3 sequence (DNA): TGTGCCTGGAGTAAGGGCGGGGACAGGAGCTTCTACGAGCAGTACTTC.

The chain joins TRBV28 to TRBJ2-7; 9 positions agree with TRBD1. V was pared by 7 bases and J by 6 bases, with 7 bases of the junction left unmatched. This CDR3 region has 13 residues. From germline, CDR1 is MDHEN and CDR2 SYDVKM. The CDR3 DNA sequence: TGTGCCAGCAATTTCAACAGGGGGCGCGAGCAGTACTTC. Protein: CASNFNRGREQYF.

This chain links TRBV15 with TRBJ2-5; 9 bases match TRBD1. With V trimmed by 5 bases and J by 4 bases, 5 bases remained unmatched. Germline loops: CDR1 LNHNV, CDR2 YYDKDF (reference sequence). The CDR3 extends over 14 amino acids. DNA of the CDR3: TGTGCCACCAGCCGGGACAGGGTAGGAGAGACCCAGTACTTC. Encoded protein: CATSRDRVGETQYF. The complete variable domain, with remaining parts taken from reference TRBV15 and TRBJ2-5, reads DAMVIQNPRYQVTQFGKPVTLSCSQTLNHNVMYWYQQKSSQAPKLLFHYYDKDFNNEADTPDNFQSRRPNTSFCFLDIRSPGLGDTAMYLCATSRDRVGETQYFGPGTRLLVL.

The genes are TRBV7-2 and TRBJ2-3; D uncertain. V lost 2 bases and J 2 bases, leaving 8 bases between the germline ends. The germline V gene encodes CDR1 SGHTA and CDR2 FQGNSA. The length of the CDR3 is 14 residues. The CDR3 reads CASSLRLPTDTQYF. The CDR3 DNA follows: TGTGCCAGCAGCTTAAGACTCCCCACAGATACGCAGTATTTT.

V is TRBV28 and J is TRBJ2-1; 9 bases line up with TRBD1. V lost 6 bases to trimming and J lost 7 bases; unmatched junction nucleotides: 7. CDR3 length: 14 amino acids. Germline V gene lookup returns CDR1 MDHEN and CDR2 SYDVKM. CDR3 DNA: TGTGCCAGCAGAACCCCGGGACAGGGAAATGAGCAGTTCTTC. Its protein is CASRTPGQGNEQFF.

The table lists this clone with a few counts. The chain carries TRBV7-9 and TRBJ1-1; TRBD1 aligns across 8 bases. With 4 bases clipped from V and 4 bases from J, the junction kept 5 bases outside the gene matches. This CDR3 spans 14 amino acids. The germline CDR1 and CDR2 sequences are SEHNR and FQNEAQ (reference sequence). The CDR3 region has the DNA TGTGCCAGCAGCTCTCGGACAGGGACCACTGAAGCTTTCTTT. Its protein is CASSSRTGTTEAFF.

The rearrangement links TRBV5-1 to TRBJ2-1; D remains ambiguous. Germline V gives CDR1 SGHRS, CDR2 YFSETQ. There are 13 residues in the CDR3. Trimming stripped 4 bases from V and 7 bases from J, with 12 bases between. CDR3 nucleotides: TGCGCCAGCAGCCTACCTCAATCGAATGAGCAGTTCTTC. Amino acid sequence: CASSLPQSNEQFF.

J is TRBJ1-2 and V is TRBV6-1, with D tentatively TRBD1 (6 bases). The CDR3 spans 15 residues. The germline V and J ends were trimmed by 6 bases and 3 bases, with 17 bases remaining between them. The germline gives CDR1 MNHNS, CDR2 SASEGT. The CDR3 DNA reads TGTGCCAGCAGACCCCCGACAGGATGGGACTATGGCTACACCTTC. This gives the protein CASRPPTGWDYGYTF.

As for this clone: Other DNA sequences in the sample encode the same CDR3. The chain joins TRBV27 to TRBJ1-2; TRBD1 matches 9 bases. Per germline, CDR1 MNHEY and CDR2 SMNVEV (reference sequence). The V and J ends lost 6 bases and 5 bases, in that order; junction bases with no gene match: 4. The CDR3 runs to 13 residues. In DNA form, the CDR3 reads TGTGCCAGCAGGCCGGGACAGGGTTATGGCTACACCTTC. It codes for CASRPGQGYGYTF.

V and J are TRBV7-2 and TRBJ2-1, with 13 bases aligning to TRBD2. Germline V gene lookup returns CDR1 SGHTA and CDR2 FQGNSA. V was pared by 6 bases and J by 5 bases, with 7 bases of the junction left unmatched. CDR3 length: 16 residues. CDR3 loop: CASSPTSGRWDNEQFF. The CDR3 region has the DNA TGTGCCAGCAGTCCGACTAGCGGGAGGTGGGACAATGAGCAGTTCTTC. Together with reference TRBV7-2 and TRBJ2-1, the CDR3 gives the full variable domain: GAGVSQSPSNKVTEKGKDVELRCDPISGHTALYWYRQSLGQGLEFLIYFQGNSAPDKSGLPSDRFSAERTGGSVSTLTIQRTQQEDSAVYLCASSPTSGRWDNEQFFGPGTRLTVL.

The CDR3 sequence is CASSPGLAGGRGTDTQYF. In DNA, the CDR3 is TGTGCCAGCAGCCCGGGACTAGCGGGGGGGCGGGGCACAGATACGCAGTATTTT. This chain uses TRBV7-2 with TRBJ2-3, with 16 bases lining up with TRBD2. CDR3 length: 18 residues. The germline CDR1 and CDR2 sequences are SGHTA and FQGNSA. With 5 bases clipped from V and 1 base from J, the junction kept 6 bases outside the gene matches.

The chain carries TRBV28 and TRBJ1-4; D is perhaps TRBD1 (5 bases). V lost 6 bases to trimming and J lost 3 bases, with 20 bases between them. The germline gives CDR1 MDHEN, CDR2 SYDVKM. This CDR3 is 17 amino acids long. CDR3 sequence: CASSFLVPGGANEKLFF. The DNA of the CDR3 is TGTGCCAGCAGCTTTCTGGTCCCCGGGGGAGCTAATGAAAAACTGTTTTTT.

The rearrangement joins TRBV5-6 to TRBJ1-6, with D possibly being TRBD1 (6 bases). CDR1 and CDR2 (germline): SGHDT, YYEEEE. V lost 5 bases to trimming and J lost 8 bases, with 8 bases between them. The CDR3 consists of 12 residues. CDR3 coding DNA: TGTGCCAGCAGAGAGGGGGATTCACCCCTCCACTTT. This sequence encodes CASREGDSPLHF.

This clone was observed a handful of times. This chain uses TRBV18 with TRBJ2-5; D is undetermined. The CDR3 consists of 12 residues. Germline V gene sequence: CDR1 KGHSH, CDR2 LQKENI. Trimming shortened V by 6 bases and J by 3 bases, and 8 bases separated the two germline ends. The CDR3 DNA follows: TGTGCCAGCTCGAGTGTCGAAGAGACCCAGTACTTC. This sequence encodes CASSSVEETQYF.

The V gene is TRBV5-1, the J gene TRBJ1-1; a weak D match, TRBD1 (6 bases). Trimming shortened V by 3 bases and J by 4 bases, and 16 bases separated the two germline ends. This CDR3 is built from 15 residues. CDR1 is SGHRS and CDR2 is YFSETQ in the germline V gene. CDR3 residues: CASSSRGQRGTEAFF. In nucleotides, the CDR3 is TGCGCCAGCAGCTCTCGAGGACAGCGGGGCACTGAAGCTTTCTTT.

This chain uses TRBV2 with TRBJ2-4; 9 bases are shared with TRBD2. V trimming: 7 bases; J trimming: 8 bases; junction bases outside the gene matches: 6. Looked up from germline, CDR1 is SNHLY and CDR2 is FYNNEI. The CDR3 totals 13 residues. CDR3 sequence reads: CASTREGGDIQYF. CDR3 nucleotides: TGTGCCAGCACGCGGGAGGGAGGGGACATTCAGTACTTC.

The CDR3 sequence is CASRQTGFYNEQFF. The CDR3 region has the DNA TGTGCCAGCCGCCAAACCGGGTTTTACAATGAGCAGTTCTTC. V is TRBV7-2 and J is TRBJ2-1; D is undetermined. V shed 8 bases and J shed 4 bases, with 15 bases lying between them. Germline V gene sequence: CDR1 SGHTA, CDR2 FQGNSA. CDR3 length equals 14 residues.

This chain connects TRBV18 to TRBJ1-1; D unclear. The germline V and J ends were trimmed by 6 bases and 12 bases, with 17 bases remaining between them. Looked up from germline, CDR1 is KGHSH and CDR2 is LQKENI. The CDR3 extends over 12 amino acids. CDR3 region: CASSSQHGMSFF. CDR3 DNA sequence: TGTGCCAGCTCTAGCCAGCACGGAATGTCTTTCTTT. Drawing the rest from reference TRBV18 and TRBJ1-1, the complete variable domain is NAGVMQNPRHLVRRRGQEARLRCSPMKGHSHVYWYRQLPEEGLKFMVYLQKENIIDESGMPKERFSAEFPKEGPSILRIQQVVRGDSAAYFCASSSQHGMSFFGQGTRLTVV.

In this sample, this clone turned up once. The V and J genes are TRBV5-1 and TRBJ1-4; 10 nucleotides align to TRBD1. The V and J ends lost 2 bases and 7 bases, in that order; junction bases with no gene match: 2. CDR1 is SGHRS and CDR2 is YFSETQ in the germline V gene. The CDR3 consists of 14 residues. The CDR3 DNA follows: TGCGCCAGCAGCTTCGGGACAGGGGTTGAAAAACTGTTTTTT. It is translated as CASSFGTGVEKLFF.

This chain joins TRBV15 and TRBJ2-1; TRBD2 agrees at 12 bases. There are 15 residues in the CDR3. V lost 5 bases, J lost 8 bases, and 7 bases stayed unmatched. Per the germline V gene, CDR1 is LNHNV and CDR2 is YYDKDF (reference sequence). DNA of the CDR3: TGTGCCACCAGCTCTCGGACTAGCGGGGCAGATGAGCAGTTCTTC. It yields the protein CATSSRTSGADEQFF.

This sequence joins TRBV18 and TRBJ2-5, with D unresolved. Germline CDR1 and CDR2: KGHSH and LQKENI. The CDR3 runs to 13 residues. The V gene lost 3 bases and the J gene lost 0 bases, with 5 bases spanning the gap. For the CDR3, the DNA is TGTGCCAGCTCACCCCAGTACCAAGAGACCCAGTACTTC. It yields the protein CASSPQYQETQYF.

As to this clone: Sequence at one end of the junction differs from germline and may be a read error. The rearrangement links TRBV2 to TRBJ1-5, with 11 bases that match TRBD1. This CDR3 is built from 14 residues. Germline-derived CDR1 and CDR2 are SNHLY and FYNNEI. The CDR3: CASSWTGGKQPQHF. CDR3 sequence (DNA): TGTGCCAGCAGCTGGACAGGGGGCAAACAGCCCCAGCATTTT.

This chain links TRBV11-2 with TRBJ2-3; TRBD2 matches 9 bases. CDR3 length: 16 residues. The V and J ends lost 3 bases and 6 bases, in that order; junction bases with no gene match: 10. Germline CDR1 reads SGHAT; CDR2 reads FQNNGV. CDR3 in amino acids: CASSFGLSGGWDTQYF. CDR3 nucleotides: TGTGCCAGCAGCTTCGGGCTTAGCGGGGGATGGGATACGCAGTATTTT.

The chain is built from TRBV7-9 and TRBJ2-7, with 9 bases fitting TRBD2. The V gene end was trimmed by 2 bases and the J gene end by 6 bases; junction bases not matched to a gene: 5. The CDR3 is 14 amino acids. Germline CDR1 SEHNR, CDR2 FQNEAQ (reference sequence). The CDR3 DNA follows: TGTGCCAGCAGCTTAAGCCTAGCGGGGTCCGAGCAGTACTTC. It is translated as CASSLSLAGSEQYF. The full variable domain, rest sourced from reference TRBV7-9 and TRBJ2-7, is DTGVSQNPRHKITKRGQNVTFRCDPISEHNRLYWYRQTLGQGPEFLTYFQNEAQLEKSRLLSDRFSAERPKGSFSTLEIQRTEQGDSAMYLCASSLSLAGSEQYFGPGTRLTVT.

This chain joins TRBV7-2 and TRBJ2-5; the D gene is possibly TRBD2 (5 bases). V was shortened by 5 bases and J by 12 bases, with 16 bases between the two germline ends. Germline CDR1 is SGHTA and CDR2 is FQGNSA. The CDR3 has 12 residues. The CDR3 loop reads CASSPGSITKYF. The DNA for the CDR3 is TGTGCCAGCAGCCCGGGGTCCATCACAAAGTACTTC.

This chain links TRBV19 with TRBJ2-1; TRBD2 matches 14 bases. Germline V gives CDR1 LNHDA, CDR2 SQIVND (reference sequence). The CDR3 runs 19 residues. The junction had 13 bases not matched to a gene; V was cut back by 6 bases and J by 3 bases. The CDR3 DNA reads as TGTGCCAGTAGCAGGACTAGCGGGAGGACCGGTCTCCACTACAATGAGCAGTTCTTC. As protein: CASSRTSGRTGLHYNEQFF.

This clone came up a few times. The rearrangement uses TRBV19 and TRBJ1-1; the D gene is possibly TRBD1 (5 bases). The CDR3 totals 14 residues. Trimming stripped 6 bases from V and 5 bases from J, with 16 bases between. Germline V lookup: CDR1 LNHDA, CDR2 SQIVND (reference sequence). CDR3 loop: CASSPGPSRTEAFF. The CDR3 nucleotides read TGTGCCAGTAGCCCAGGGCCTAGTAGGACTGAAGCTTTCTTT.

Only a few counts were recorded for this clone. Here the CDR3 reads CASSILGGNQPQHF. The CDR3 nucleotides read TGTGCCAGTAGTATACTCGGGGGTAATCAGCCCCAGCATTTT. The chain recombines TRBV19 with TRBJ1-5, with D tentatively TRBD1 (5 bases). This CDR3 has 14 residues. V was trimmed by 2 bases and J by 4 bases, leaving 9 bases between them. Germline CDR1 LNHDA, CDR2 SQIVND (reference sequence).